A single sample gave rise to the 17 T cell receptor beta chains below, sequenced in a study of cytomegalovirus exposure and HLA in healthy donors. Primers included in the PCR were 60 Vbeta and 13 Jbeta primers. Some clones are missing from TCRdb's copy, which holds only in-frame ones; the method was immunoSEQ multiplex PCR. The sample consists of some 100,000 clones, 60% to 80% of them appearing once. The sequencing sample was made of PBMCs. Every receptor here comes from a woman aged 45-65 years in good health and CMV-seropositive.

This clone was observed a single time. Here the CDR3 reads CASSRMGLAEETQYF. In DNA, the CDR3 is TGTGCCAGCAGCCGCATGGGACTAGCGGAAGAGACCCAGTACTTC. This sequence joins TRBV7-9 and TRBJ2-5, with 11 bases lining up with TRBD2. Germline V gives CDR1 SEHNR, CDR2 FQNEAQ (reference sequence). This CDR3 has 15 amino acids. Trimming took 5 bases from V and 3 from J; bases not matched to a gene: 5.

This clone appeared a few times. The chain recombines TRBV6-5 with TRBJ2-3, with 11 bases lining up with TRBD2. With V trimmed by 6 bases and J by 6 bases, 8 bases remained unmatched. The CDR3 length is 15 residues. Germline CDR1 MNHEY, CDR2 SVGAGI. CDR3 coding DNA: TGTGCCAGCAGCCTTTTAGCGGGAGGGCCGGATACGCAGTATTTT. This sequence encodes CASSLLAGGPDTQYF.

The chain carries TRBV5-1 and TRBJ2-1, with 9 bases that match TRBD2. The V and J ends lost 0 bases and 7 bases, in that order; junction bases with no gene match: 5. CDR1 and CDR2 from the germline V gene are SGHRS and YFSETQ. This CDR3 is built from 15 residues. As DNA, the CDR3 is TGCGCCAGCAGCTTGGAATCTAGCGGGATAAATGAGCAGTTCTTC. It codes for CASSLESSGINEQFF.

The chain combines TRBV10-3 with TRBJ2-1; D is undetermined. The V end was cut by 0 bases, the J end by 6 bases, with 9 bases between. Germline lookup yields CDR1 ENHRY and CDR2 SYGVKD. The length of the CDR3 is 14 residues. The CDR3 nucleotides are TGTGCCATCAGTGAGTCGATGGCCGTCAATGAGCAGTTCTTC. This sequence encodes CAISESMAVNEQFF.

The CDR3 DNA is TGTGCTAGTGGTTTGGTACTTAACACCGGGGAGCTGTTTTTT. It yields the protein CASGLVLNTGELFF. The chain joins TRBV12-5 to TRBJ2-2; D ambiguous. CDR1 is LGHNT and CDR2 is FRNRAP in the germline V gene. The CDR3 is 14 amino acids. The V and J ends lost 0 bases and 2 bases respectively, with 4 bases between them.

This clone was counted once. This chain uses TRBV7-2 with TRBJ1-1, with no clear D. The CDR3 totals 12 residues. V was cut by 5 bases and J by 7 bases, with 11 bases left in between. The germline V gene has CDR1 SGHTA and CDR2 FQGNSA. CDR3 sequence (DNA): TGTGCCAGCAGCCCCGGCCAGCGTGAAGCTTTCTTT. Amino acids: CASSPGQREAFF.

This clone was found a few times. The rearrangement joins TRBV7-9 to TRBJ2-1; possible D gene TRBD2, 5 bases. This CDR3 has 14 residues. V was cut by 7 bases and J by 6 bases, with 16 bases left in between. CDR1 SEHNR and CDR2 FQNEAQ come from the germline V gene (reference sequence). The CDR3 nucleotides are TGTGCCAGCAACAATAACGGGGTTGGCAATGAGCAGTTCTTC. It yields the protein CASNNNGVGNEQFF. Together with reference TRBV7-9 and TRBJ2-1, the CDR3 gives the full variable domain: DTGVSQNPRHKITKRGQNVTFRCDPISEHNRLYWYRQTLGQGPEFLTYFQNEAQLEKSRLLSDRFSAERPKGSFSTLEIQRTEQGDSAMYLCASNNNGVGNEQFFGPGTRLTVL.

The chain recombines TRBV9 with TRBJ1-4; TRBD1 might be the D (6 bases). The germline CDR1 and CDR2 sequences are SGDLS and YYNGEE. Trimming removed 4 bases from V and 2 bases from J, with 15 bases in between. This CDR3 region has 16 residues. The CDR3: CASSQLGGATNEKLFF. As DNA, the CDR3 is TGTGCCAGCAGCCAATTGGGGGGGGCCACTAATGAAAAACTGTTTTTT.

This clone showed up just once. V is TRBV11-3 and J is TRBJ1-5; no clear D gene. Trimming pared 2 bases from V and 2 bases from J, leaving 13 bases between. The CDR3 sequence is 16 residues long. Germline CDR1 reads SGHNT; CDR2 reads YENEEA. The CDR3 protein is CASSLMCAGGNQPQHF. The CDR3 DNA is TGTGCCAGCAGCTTAATGTGTGCGGGCGGCAATCAGCCCCAGCATTTT.

V is TRBV5-5 and J is TRBJ1-4; D unresolved. Germline V gene lookup returns CDR1 SGHKS and CDR2 YYEKEE (reference sequence). V shed 0 bases and J shed 0 bases, with 9 bases lying between them. CDR3 length equals 16 residues. The CDR3 is CASSLVGVATNEKLFF. DNA of the CDR3: TGTGCCAGCAGCTTGGTCGGGGTTGCAACTAATGAAAAACTGTTTTTT.

The chain has TRBV21-1 and TRBJ2-7; TRBD1 is the table's D call and was not checked against the DNA. TRBV21-1 represents a pseudogene. This CDR3 has 13 residues. The CDR3 region is CASSKVTGNEQYF. DNA for the CDR3: TGTGCCAGCAGCAAAGTAACAGGGAACGAGCAGTACTTC.

This clone was picked up a small number of times. The chain recombines TRBV28 with TRBJ1-4; 10 bases match TRBD1. Germline assignment: CDR1 MDHEN and CDR2 SYDVKM. The CDR3 sequence is 17 residues long. V lost 2 bases and J lost 7; bases outside the gene matches: 10. CDR3 DNA: TGTGCCAGCAGTTTAGGGACAGGGGTAACTATGGCTGAAAAACTGTTTTTT. It specifies CASSLGTGVTMAEKLFF. The full variable domain, rest sourced from reference TRBV28 and TRBJ1-4, is DVKVTQSSRYLVKRTGEKVFLECVQDMDHENMFWYRQDPGLGLRLIYFSYDVKMKEKGDIPEGYSVSREKKERFSLILESASTNQTSMYLCASSLGTGVTMAEKLFFGSGTQLSVL.

The gene calls are TRBV9 and TRBJ1-1; D possibly corresponds to TRBD1 (5 bases). Trimming cost V 0 bases and J 10 bases, with 16 bases left between them. The CDR3 totals 14 residues. Germline loops: CDR1 SGDLS, CDR2 YYNGEE. The CDR3 nucleotides read TGTGCCAGCAGCGTAGAGACAGATCCTCGAAGAGCTTTCTTT. It codes for CASSVETDPRRAFF.

The gene calls are TRBV10-3 and TRBJ2-5; D remains ambiguous. Germline V gene sequence: CDR1 ENHRY, CDR2 SYGVKD. The V end was cut by 6 bases, the J end by 5 bases, with 10 bases between. The CDR3 loop spans 12 amino acids. CDR3 sequence: CAISKTRETQYF. The DNA for the CDR3 is TGTGCCATCAGCAAAACTCGGGAGACCCAGTACTTC.

This clone was picked up a small number of times. The chain uses TRBV30 and TRBJ1-1; no definite D call. Trimming removed 4 bases from V and 5 bases from J, with 14 bases in between. The CDR3 has 13 residues. CDR1 is GTSNPN, CDR2 SVGIG, per germline (reference sequence). This CDR3 is CAWNSAPGTEAFF. CDR3 DNA: TGTGCCTGGAATTCGGCACCGGGGACTGAAGCTTTCTTT.

The chain links TRBV10-3 to TRBJ1-5; D may be TRBD1 (5 bases). This CDR3 spans 19 amino acids. V was clipped by 5 bases and J by 5 bases, with 28 bases between them. The germline V gene has CDR1 ENHRY and CDR2 SYGVKD. The DNA of the CDR3 is TGTGCCATCAGTCCATCCTTCGCTCAGACAGCATCGGGCGATCAGCCCCAGCATTTT. Amino acids: CAISPSFAQTASGDQPQHF.

The chain employs TRBV9 and TRBJ2-3; TRBD2 matches 11 bases. Germline CDR1 SGDLS, CDR2 YYNGEE. The CDR3 sequence is 17 residues long. Trimming cost V 0 bases and J 4 bases; bases outside gene matches: 7. The CDR3 is CASSVALAGGIADTQYF. CDR3 sequence (DNA): TGTGCCAGCAGCGTAGCCCTAGCGGGAGGTATTGCAGATACGCAGTATTTT.